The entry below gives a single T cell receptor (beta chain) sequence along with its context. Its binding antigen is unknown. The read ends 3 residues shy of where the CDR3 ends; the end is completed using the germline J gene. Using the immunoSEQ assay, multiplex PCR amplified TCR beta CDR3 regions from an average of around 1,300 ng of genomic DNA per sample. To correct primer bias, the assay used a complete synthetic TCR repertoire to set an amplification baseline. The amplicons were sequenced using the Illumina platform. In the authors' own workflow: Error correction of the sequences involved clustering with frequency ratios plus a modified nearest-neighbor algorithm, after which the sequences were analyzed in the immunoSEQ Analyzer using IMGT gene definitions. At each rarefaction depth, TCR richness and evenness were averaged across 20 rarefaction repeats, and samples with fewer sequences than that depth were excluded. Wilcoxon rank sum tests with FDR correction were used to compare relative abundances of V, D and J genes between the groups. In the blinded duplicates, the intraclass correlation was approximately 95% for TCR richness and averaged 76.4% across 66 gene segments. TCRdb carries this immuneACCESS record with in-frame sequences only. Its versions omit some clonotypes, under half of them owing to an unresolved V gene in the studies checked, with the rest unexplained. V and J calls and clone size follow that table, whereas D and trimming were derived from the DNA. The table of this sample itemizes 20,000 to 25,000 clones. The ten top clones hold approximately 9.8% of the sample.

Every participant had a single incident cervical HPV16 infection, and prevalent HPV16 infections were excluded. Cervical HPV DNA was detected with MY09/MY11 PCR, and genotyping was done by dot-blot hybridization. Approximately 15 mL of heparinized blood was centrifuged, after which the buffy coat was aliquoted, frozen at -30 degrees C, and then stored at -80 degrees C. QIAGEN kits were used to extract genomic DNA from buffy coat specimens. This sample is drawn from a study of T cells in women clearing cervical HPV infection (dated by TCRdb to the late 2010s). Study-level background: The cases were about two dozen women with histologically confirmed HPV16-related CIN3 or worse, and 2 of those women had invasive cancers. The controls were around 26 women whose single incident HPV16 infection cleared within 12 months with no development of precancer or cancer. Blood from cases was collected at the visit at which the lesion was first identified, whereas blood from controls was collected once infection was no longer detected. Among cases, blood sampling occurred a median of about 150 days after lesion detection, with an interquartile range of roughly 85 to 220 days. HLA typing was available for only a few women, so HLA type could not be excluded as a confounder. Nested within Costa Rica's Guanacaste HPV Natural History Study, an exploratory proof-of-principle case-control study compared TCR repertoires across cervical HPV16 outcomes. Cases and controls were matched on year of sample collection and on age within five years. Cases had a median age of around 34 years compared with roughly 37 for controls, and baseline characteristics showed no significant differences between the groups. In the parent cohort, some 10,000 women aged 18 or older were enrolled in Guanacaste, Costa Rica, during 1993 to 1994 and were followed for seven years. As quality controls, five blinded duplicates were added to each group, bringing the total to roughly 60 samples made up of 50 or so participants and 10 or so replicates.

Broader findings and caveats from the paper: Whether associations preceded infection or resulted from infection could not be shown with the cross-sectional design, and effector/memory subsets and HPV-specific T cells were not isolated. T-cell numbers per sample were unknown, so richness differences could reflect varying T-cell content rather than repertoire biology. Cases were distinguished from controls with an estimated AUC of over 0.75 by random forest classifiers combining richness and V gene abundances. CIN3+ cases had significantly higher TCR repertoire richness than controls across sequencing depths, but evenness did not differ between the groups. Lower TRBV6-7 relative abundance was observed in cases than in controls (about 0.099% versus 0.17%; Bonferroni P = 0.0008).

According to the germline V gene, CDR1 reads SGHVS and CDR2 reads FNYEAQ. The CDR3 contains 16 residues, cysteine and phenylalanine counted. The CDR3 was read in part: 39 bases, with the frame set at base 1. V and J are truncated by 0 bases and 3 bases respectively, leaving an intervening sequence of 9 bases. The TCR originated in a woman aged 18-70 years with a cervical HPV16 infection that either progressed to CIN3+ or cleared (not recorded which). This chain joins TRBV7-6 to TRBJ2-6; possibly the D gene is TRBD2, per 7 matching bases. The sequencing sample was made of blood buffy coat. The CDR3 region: CASSLAGGLGANVLTF. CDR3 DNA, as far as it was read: TGTGCCAGCAGCTTAGCGGGGGGGCTTGGGGCCAACGTC. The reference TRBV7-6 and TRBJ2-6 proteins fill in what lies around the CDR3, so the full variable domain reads GAGVSQSPRYKVTKRGQDVALRCDPISGHVSLYWYRQALGQGPEFLTYFNYEAQQDKSGLPNDRFSAERPEGSISTLTIQRTEQRDSAMYRCASSLAGGLGANVLTFGAGSRLTVL.